A single TCR beta chain is shown here with its context. There are a few counts of this clone. What antigen it recognizes has not been identified. No base qualities exist here, and no much larger clone lies one base off it. The sample's time point label, decoded: baseline pretreatment blood. Read against the paper, the sample's treatment or condition label means: 15 Gy SBRT to primary tumor, nephrectomy 4 weeks later. To follow tumor-enriched clonotypes, serial peripheral blood was collected from radiation-treated patients at baseline and at 2 weeks and 4 weeks after SBRT. Renal cell carcinoma with clear cell pathology was present in all patients. Genomic DNA for TCR sequencing was prepared using the QIAamp DNA Blood Mini Kit (Qiagen). The analyses included only samples that passed all quality control checks. The data were taken from a study of radiation and T cells in renal cell carcinoma (dated by TCRdb to the early 2020s). Context from the whole study: The samples were obtained from a clinical trial, where primary renal cell carcinomas were treated with 15 Gy stereotactic body radiation therapy and then removed by nephrectomy 4 weeks afterward. In total, about 51 samples underwent TCR beta sequencing: around 25 tumors plus 27 peripheral blood samples. A total of 3.5 million to 4.5 million unique CDR3 nucleotide sequences, encoding 2.7 million or so unique CDR3 amino acid sequences, were found across all 50 or so samples. Study-wide conclusions, independent of this receptor: Because pretreatment tumor biopsies were not available, the baseline intratumoral presence of clonotypes could not be determined. An increase in top tumor clonotypes in blood was observed from baseline to 2 weeks post-radiation, followed by contraction by 4 weeks, which was taken to suggest transient expansion of tumor-resident clones. With a single-armed trial design, the study had no way to address how radiation dose or scheduling affects the TCR repertoire. Blood repertoire dynamics were not followed beyond 4 weeks after treatment.

Taken from cysteine to phenylalanine, the CDR3 has 15 residues. CDR3 DNA is the only sequence kept; it has 45 bases, read in frame from the first base. CDR1 and CDR2 are read off the germline V gene (reference sequence) as GTSNPN and SVGIG. Trimmed from V: 2 bases; trimmed from J: 2 bases; junction bases lacking a gene match: 5. The immunoSEQ kit was used, according to the manufacturer's recommendations, to generate TCR beta libraries from genomic DNA. Library preparation used a first multiplex PCR with proprietary primers, then a second PCR adding unique barcodes, with bead cleanups after each round. Each sample batch included a kit-provided positive control reaction and a negative control reaction. The final libraries were assessed on an Agilent 4200 TapeStation D1000 ScreenTape, pooled by volume, and quantified by qPCR. An Illumina NextSeq500 fitted with a MidOutput 150-cycle cartridge performed the sequencing, running 156 Read1 cycles and 15 Index1 cycles with the kit's custom primers. The pooled library was loaded at around 1 pM with an approximately 21% PhiX control spike-in. The authors' pipeline ran thus. Vendor-processed data were analyzed in R, with a clonotype defined as all T cells sharing the same CDR3 nucleotide sequence. For clone abundance analyses, frequencies were normalized to the 10,000 most abundant clones per sample. Public T cell clones, which averaged fewer than five per sample, were excluded before analysis. Tumor-enriched and baseline blood-enriched clonotypes were defined by at least a 32-fold difference in abundance between compartments. Clonotypes expanded or contracted between blood time points were identified with a beta-binomial differential abundance model. Similarity between tumor and blood repertoires was quantified using the Baroni-Urbani and Buser coefficient, and groups were compared with two-tailed Wilcoxon tests in R. Held by TCRdb, this immuneACCESS table contains in-frame sequences only and omits some clones. Under half of the omission traces to an unresolved V gene where checked; the cause of the rest is unknown. V, J and clone size derive from that table, while D and trimming were established from the DNA sequence. This sample has about 140,000 clones in its table, and roughly 83% of those were observed once. The top ten clones comprise around 21% of the sample.

The rearrangement joined TRBV30 to TRBJ2-3; a stretch of 9 junction bases matches TRBD2. The TCR sequence derives from a woman in her forties or fifties with renal cell carcinoma. This specimen consisted of blood, obtained from a patient whose treatment included radiotherapy and nephrectomy. The CDR3 reads CAWSYSGGATDTQYF. The DNA sequence reads TGTGCCTGGAGTTATAGCGGGGGAGCCACAGATACGCAGTATTTT.